This TCR beta chain originates from a study of shared clonotypes between healthy human individuals. This CDR3 has 13 residues. CDR1 is KGHSH and CDR2 is LQKENI in the germline V gene. The V and J ends lost 5 bases and 9 bases, in that order; junction bases with no gene match: 8. In the authors' methods: Junction-only sequences without quality scores were provided by ImmunoSEQ, so filtering was different. Only in-frame clones appear in the TCRdb table, and some are missing; sequencing was by immunoSEQ multiplex PCR. That table furnishes V, J and clone size, whereas the DNA furnished D and trimming. The profile shows a few million clones, approximately 92% of them singletons.

The sample comprised naive CD4+ T cells sorted from blood. Subset: CD45RA+ positively selected. The chain recombines TRBV18 with TRBJ1-2; 8 nucleotides match TRBD1. The clonotype was recovered from a man aged 18 to 30 in good health. The CDR3 sequence is CASSTGQGNSYTF. The CDR3 nucleotides read TGTGCCAGCTCAACAGGACAGGGCAACAGCTACACCTTC.